Below, 32 T cell receptor beta chains from the same sample are listed, as sequenced in a study of T-cell memory formation after mild COVID-19. One entry per CDR3 protein results from TCRdb running MiXCR on the 5' RACE reads. This sample yields 400,000 to 500,000 distinct CDR3 sequences, of which 20% are seen a single time; around 9.2% belongs to the top ten. The sequenced sample consisted of PBMCs or a T cell subset sorted from them (not recorded which). The receptors come from an adult woman who had mild COVID-19 (a few samples of this study predate the infection). Cell type and time point are not known.

In this sample, this clonotype turned up a few times. This sequence joins TRBV5-5 and TRBJ2-3; a possible D gene is TRBD2 (6 bases). Deletions cut 3 bases from V and 1 base from J, with 12 bases between. CDR1 is SGHKS and CDR2 is YYEKEE in the germline V gene (reference sequence). The CDR3 is 15 residues long. CDR3 sequence reads: CASSSGRGGTDTQYF. CDR3 bases: TGTGCCAGCAGCTCCGGGAGAGGGGGCACAGATACGCAGTATTTT.

This clonotype was picked up a small number of times. The chain joins TRBV12-3 or TRBV12-4 to TRBJ1-3; no reliable D call. The CDR3 is made up of 14 amino acids. V was trimmed by 2 bases and J by 1 base, leaving 6 bases between them. CDR3 in DNA: TGTGCCAGCAGTTTAAGAGAGTCTGGAAACACCATATATTTT. Translating gives CASSLRESGNTIYF.

The chain links TRBV4-2 to TRBJ1-2, with D uncertain. CDR1 is LGHNA, CDR2 YNFKEQ, per germline. The CDR3 is made up of 15 amino acids. V gave up 0 bases and J gave up 6 bases, with 14 bases separating them. The CDR3 DNA follows: TGTGCCAGCAGCCAAGATCGGGCCCAAGGGAATGGCTACACCTTC. This sequence encodes CASSQDRAQGNGYTF.

The V call is TRBV5-1, the J call TRBJ1-2; no clear D gene. Germline CDR1 SGHRS, CDR2 YFSETQ. V dropped 1 base and J dropped 8 bases, with 15 bases sitting between them. This CDR3 is built from 14 residues. CDR3 in DNA: TGCGCCAGCAGCTTGACCCCGGGGTGGCAGGGCTACACCTTC. Protein: CASSLTPGWQGYTF.

The V and J genes are TRBV24-1 and TRBJ2-7, with a weak D call TRBD1 (6 bases). CDR1 is KGHDR and CDR2 is SFDVKD in the germline V gene. The CDR3 contains 12 residues. Trimming took off 10 bases at V and 6 bases at J, with 15 bases between the two ends. The CDR3 sequence: CATEQGTGEQYF. For the CDR3, the DNA is TGTGCCACGGAACAGGGTACGGGCGAGCAGTACTTC.

This clonotype showed up just a few times. The chain is built from TRBV29-1 and TRBJ2-1; 7 positions agree with TRBD2. Germline V gives CDR1 SQVTM, CDR2 ANQGSEA. The CDR3 covers 18 residues. The junction had 15 bases not matched to a gene; V was cut back by 4 bases and J by 0 bases. The CDR3 bases are TGCAGCGTTGGGGGCGGGAGCACCTTAGTGAGCTCCTACAATGAGCAGTTCTTC. It specifies CSVGGGSTLVSSYNEQFF.

Only a few counts were recorded for this clonotype. The gene calls are TRBV6-2 or TRBV6-3 and TRBJ1-2; unclear D gene. The V and J ends lost 11 bases and 6 bases respectively, with 25 bases between them. CDR1 and CDR2 from the germline V gene are MNHEY and SVGEGT. The CDR3 consists of 15 residues. The CDR3 coding sequence is TGTGCCCCGGCCTCCACGGGCTTTGACGATCATGGCTACACCTTC. Encoded protein: CAPASTGFDDHGYTF.

This chain connects TRBV30 to TRBJ2-1; TRBD2 matches at 9 bases. V was pared by 3 bases and J by 8 bases, with 5 bases of the junction left unmatched. Germline V lookup: CDR1 GTSNPN, CDR2 SVGIG (reference sequence). The CDR3 covers 13 residues. This CDR3 is CAWSRAGGYEQFF. CDR3 in DNA: TGTGCCTGGAGCCGCGCGGGAGGGTATGAGCAGTTCTTC.

In its sample, this clonotype was seen a few times. V is TRBV10-3 and J is TRBJ1-6; no clear D gene. CDR1 and CDR2 from the germline V gene are ENHRY and SYGVKD. This CDR3 is 13 amino acids long. V dropped 6 bases and J dropped 6 bases, with 9 bases sitting between them. DNA of the CDR3: TGTGCCATCAGAGCGGACCCTAATTCACCCCTCCACTTT. Translating it yields CAIRADPNSPLHF.

The chain is built from TRBV7-2 and TRBJ1-1, with 8 bases that match TRBD1. The CDR3 totals 17 residues. V shed 7 bases, J shed 2 bases, and the junction held 15 bases outside the gene matches. Per germline, CDR1 SGHTA and CDR2 FQGNSA. The CDR3 DNA reads as TGTGCCAGCATGAGACAGGGGACCAAATACAAAAACACTGAAGCTTTCTTT. It encodes CASMRQGTKYKNTEAFF.

This clonotype showed up just a few times. This sequence joins TRBV12-3 or TRBV12-4 and TRBJ2-1; unclear D gene. Trimming cost V 5 bases and J 9 bases, with 14 bases left between them. The CDR3 consists of 13 residues. The DNA for the CDR3 is TGTGCCAGCAGTCCTTCTGGCGTCGGTGAGCAGTTCTTC. Translating it yields CASSPSGVGEQFF.

This clonotype occurred many times. This chain joins TRBV11-2 and TRBJ2-7, with D perhaps assigned TRBD1 or TRBD2 (5 bases each). V lost 3 bases to trimming and J lost 4 bases, with 16 bases between them. Germline assignment: CDR1 SGHAT and CDR2 FQNNGV. The CDR3 loop spans 15 amino acids. Here the CDR3 reads CASSFAPGPQYEQYF. The CDR3 nucleotides are TGTGCCAGCAGCTTCGCCCCGGGGCCACAATACGAGCAGTACTTC.

The chain carries TRBV12-3 or TRBV12-4 and TRBJ2-5; 10 bases agree with TRBD1. This CDR3 has 13 residues. J gave up 5 bases and V 5 bases, and 2 bases lay outside the gene matches. Written as DNA, the CDR3 is TGTGCCAGCAGTGGGGACAGGGGTGAGACCCAGTACTTC. Translation: CASSGDRGETQYF.

This sequence joins TRBV7-3 and TRBJ2-1; D call uncertain. CDR3 size: 14 residues. Germline V gene lookup returns CDR1 SGHTA and CDR2 FQGTGA. V was shortened by 2 bases and J by 8 bases, with 13 bases between the two germline ends. The CDR3 nucleotides read TGTGCCAGCAGCTTATCGGTGCAGGTGCATGAGCAGTTCTTC. It codes for CASSLSVQVHEQFF.

The chain uses TRBV7-2 and TRBJ2-1; D tentatively fits TRBD1 or TRBD2 (6 bases each). This CDR3 is built from 14 residues. In germline, CDR1 is SGHTA, CDR2 FQGNSA. The germline V and J ends were trimmed by 3 bases and 7 bases, with 13 bases remaining between them. In DNA, the CDR3 is TGTGCCAGCAGCTTCCGGGGGCTTGGGAATGAGCAGTTCTTC. Amino acids: CASSFRGLGNEQFF.

This clonotype has more than one count but fewer than ten. CDR3 amino acids: CSVEVTTNEQFF. Written as DNA, the CDR3 is TGCAGCGTTGAAGTAACTACGAATGAGCAGTTCTTC. The gene calls are TRBV29-1 and TRBJ2-1; D gene unclear. Trimming left V 1 base short and J 7 bases short, with 8 bases between. This CDR3 spans 12 amino acids. Germline V gene data show CDR1 as SQVTM and CDR2 as ANQGSEA.

The table lists this clonotype with many counts. This rearrangement joins TRBV20-1 to TRBJ1-2; 11 bases map to TRBD1. Germline values: CDR1 DFQATT, CDR2 SNEGSKA (reference sequence). This CDR3 has 16 amino acids. V gave up 3 bases and J gave up 8 bases; unmatched junction bases: 14. This chain's CDR3 is CSARGGQGARSGGYTF. The CDR3 bases are TGCAGTGCTAGGGGTGGACAGGGGGCAAGGTCAGGGGGCTACACCTTC.

This clonotype was counted a few times. The CDR3 nucleotides are TGCGCCAGCAGCTTGGAAGTGGAGGCCAGTGTACGAGAGCAGTACTTC. Encoded protein: CASSLEVEASVREQYF. The V and J genes are TRBV5-1 and TRBJ2-7; maybe TRBD2 (5 bases). With 0 bases removed from V and 7 bases from J, the gap between germline ends came to 20 bases. The CDR3 totals 16 residues. CDR1 SGHRS and CDR2 YFSETQ come from the germline V gene.

The gene calls are TRBV29-1 and TRBJ2-1, with 7 bases matching TRBD1. V was clipped by 0 bases and J by 7 bases; unmatched bases: 12. Germline V gene data show CDR1 as SQVTM and CDR2 as ANQGSEA. This CDR3 contains 16 residues. The CDR3 loop is CSVEDGARGWVNEQFF. The CDR3 coding sequence is TGCAGCGTTGAAGATGGGGCCAGGGGGTGGGTGAATGAGCAGTTCTTC.

In this sample, this clonotype turned up a few times. The CDR3 sequence: CASSTQDGTTGELFF. Here the CDR3 DNA reads TGTGCCAGCAGCACCCAGGACGGAACCACCGGGGAGCTGTTTTTT. The V call is TRBV9, the J call TRBJ2-2; no clear D gene. This CDR3 has 15 amino acids. Per the germline V gene, CDR1 is SGDLS and CDR2 is YYNGEE. V gave up 4 bases and J gave up 4 bases, with 14 bases separating them.

This chain links TRBV7-9 with TRBJ2-1; 11 positions match TRBD2. The germline V gene encodes CDR1 SEHNR and CDR2 FQNEAQ (reference sequence). The CDR3 contains 15 residues. The J segment lost 7 bases and the V segment lost 5 bases, leaving 7 bases of the junction unmatched. The CDR3 DNA sequence: TGTGCCAGCAGCGCACCTAGCGGGGGGAGGAATGAGCAGTTCTTC. Protein: CASSAPSGGRNEQFF.

This clonotype has ten or more counts. The gene calls are TRBV12-3 or TRBV12-4 and TRBJ2-7; the D is unclear. V lost 3 bases and J 3 bases, leaving 9 bases between the germline ends. The CDR3 is 13 amino acids. The DNA of the CDR3 is TGTGCCAGCAGTTTCGGTCAGAACTACGAGCAGTACTTC. It translates to CASSFGQNYEQYF.

Only a few counts were recorded for this clonotype. This chain uses TRBV7-9 with TRBJ2-7, with 9 bases lining up with TRBD2. Germline CDR1 reads SEHNR; CDR2 reads FQNEAQ (reference sequence). Trimming at V came to 4 bases and at J to 0 bases, leaving 4 bases not matched to a gene. This CDR3 is built from 15 residues. The CDR3: CASSSLSGSSYEQYF. CDR3 coding DNA: TGTGCCAGCAGCTCTCTTAGCGGGAGCTCCTACGAGCAGTACTTC.

The V gene is TRBV20-1, the J gene TRBJ2-7; 14 positions match TRBD2. Per the germline V gene, CDR1 is DFQATT and CDR2 is SNEGSKA (reference sequence). The CDR3 has 21 residues. The V segment lost 0 bases and the J segment 5 bases; nucleotides outside the gene matches: 21. CDR3 region: CSARDPRIGTSGRTSSHEQYF. CDR3 nucleotides: TGCAGTGCTAGAGATCCGAGGATCGGGACTAGCGGGAGAACATCGTCCCACGAGCAGTACTTC.

The chain is built from TRBV19 and TRBJ1-5, with D unresolved. V lost 3 bases, J lost 1 base, and 7 bases lay in between. This CDR3 spans 14 amino acids. The germline gives CDR1 LNHDA, CDR2 SQIVND (reference sequence). The CDR3, as DNA: TGTGCCAGTAGTATGGATAACAGCAATCAGCCCCAGCATTTT. The encoded protein is CASSMDNSNQPQHF.

This clonotype was detected a few times. V is TRBV7-2 and J is TRBJ2-6; weak D call: TRBD1 (6 bases). Germline values: CDR1 SGHTA, CDR2 FQGNSA. The CDR3 has 16 amino acids. The V and J ends lost 4 bases and 0 bases respectively, with 10 bases between them. The chain's CDR3 is CASSSDSYSGANVLTF. In nucleotides, the CDR3 is TGTGCCAGCAGCTCGGACAGTTACTCTGGGGCCAACGTCCTGACTTTC.

This clonotype was detected a few times. The V gene is TRBV7-9, the J gene TRBJ2-6, with D uncertain. The length of the CDR3 is 15 residues. Germline V gives CDR1 SEHNR, CDR2 FQNEAQ (reference sequence). Trimming removed 5 bases at V and 1 base at J, with 9 bases between. The CDR3 reads CASSLRASGANVLTF. The CDR3 DNA follows: TGTGCCAGCAGCCTACGAGCATCTGGGGCCAACGTCCTGACTTTC.

The genes are TRBV3-1 and TRBJ1-4; D gene unclear. Per germline, CDR1 LGHDT and CDR2 YNNKEL (reference sequence). CDR3 length: 12 amino acids. V was cut by 1 base and J by 14 bases, with 11 bases left in between. CDR3: CASSQVSNMLFF. The DNA for the CDR3 is TGTGCCAGCAGCCAAGTTAGTAACATGCTGTTTTTT.

This clonotype was counted a few times. The gene calls are TRBV24-1 and TRBJ2-7; TRBD1 matches at 7 bases. V shed 10 bases, J shed 5 bases, and the junction held 10 bases outside the gene matches. Germline values: CDR1 KGHDR, CDR2 SFDVKD. The CDR3 spans 13 residues. The CDR3 sequence: CATRDSEIDEQYF. CDR3 bases: TGTGCCACTCGGGACAGTGAGATTGACGAGCAGTACTTC.

This clonotype was detected only a few times. The rearrangement uses TRBV6-5 and TRBJ2-7; TRBD2 aligns across 13 bases. With 6 bases clipped from V and 5 bases from J, the junction kept 10 bases outside the gene matches. CDR1 and CDR2 from the germline V gene are MNHEY and SVGAGI. The length of the CDR3 is 16 residues. The CDR3 reads CASRRRLAGGSNEQYF. Here the CDR3 DNA reads TGTGCCAGCAGACGCCGACTAGCGGGGGGCTCGAACGAGCAGTACTTC.

In DNA form, the CDR3 reads TGTGCCAGCAGCTCTACCGGGACTAGCTCAGAGACCCAGTACTTC. Protein product: CASSSTGTSSETQYF. V is TRBV7-2 and J is TRBJ2-5, with 9 bases matching TRBD2. V gave up 4 bases and J gave up 4 bases; unmatched junction bases: 7. The length of the CDR3 is 15 residues. CDR1 SGHTA and CDR2 FQGNSA come from the germline V gene.

The sample holds a few counts of this clonotype. The chain employs TRBV4-2 and TRBJ2-3; D is ambiguous. The V gene lost 0 bases and the J gene lost 4 bases, with 5 bases spanning the gap. Germline-derived CDR1 and CDR2 are LGHNA and YNFKEQ. The CDR3 is made up of 13 amino acids. The CDR3 protein is CASSQDHPDTQYF. The CDR3 region has the DNA TGTGCCAGCAGCCAAGACCACCCAGATACGCAGTATTTT.